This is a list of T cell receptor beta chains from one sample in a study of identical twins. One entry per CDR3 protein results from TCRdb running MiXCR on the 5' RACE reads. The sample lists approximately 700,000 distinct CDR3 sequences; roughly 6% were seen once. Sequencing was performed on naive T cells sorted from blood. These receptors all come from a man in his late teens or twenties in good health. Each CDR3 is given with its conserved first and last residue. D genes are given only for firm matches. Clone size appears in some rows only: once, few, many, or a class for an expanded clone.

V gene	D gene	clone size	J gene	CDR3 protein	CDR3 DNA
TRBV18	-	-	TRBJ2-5	CASSPDTNVQETQYF	TGTGCCAGCTCACCGGACACTAACGTTCAAGAGACCCAGTACTTC
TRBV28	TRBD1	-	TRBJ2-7	CASSIQTGKYEQYF	TGTGCCAGCAGTATCCAGACAGGGAAGTACGAGCAGTACTTC
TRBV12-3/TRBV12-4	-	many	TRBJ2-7	CASSLAQGFAYEQYF	TGTGCCAGCAGTTTAGCCCAGGGGTTTGCCTACGAGCAGTACTTC
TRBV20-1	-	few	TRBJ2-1	CSARYSTLGNEQFF	TGCAGTGCTAGATACTCGACCCTGGGTAATGAGCAGTTCTTC
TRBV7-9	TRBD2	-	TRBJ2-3	CASSPVAGGVTDTQYF	TGTGCCAGCAGCCCAGTAGCGGGAGGGGTAACAGATACGCAGTATTTT
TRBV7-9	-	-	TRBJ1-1	CASRVTGVEAFF	TGTGCCAGCAGAGTAACAGGAGTCGAAGCTTTCTTT
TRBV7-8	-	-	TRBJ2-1	CASSWLSVRKSSYNEQFF	TGTGCCAGCAGCTGGCTTTCGGTCCGCAAGAGCTCCTACAATGAGCAGTTCTTC
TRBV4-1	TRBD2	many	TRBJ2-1	CASSPPSGGRDNEQFF	TGCGCCAGCAGCCCCCCCAGCGGGGGACGGGACAATGAGCAGTTCTTC
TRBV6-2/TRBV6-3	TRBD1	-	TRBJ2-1	CASSTRTGNNEQFF	TGTGCCAGCAGTACAAGGACAGGGAACAATGAGCAGTTCTTC
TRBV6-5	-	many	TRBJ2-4	CASSYGLQAKNIQYF	TGTGCCAGCAGTTACGGGTTGCAAGCCAAAAACATTCAGTACTTC
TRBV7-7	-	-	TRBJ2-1	CASSATGTSNEQFF	TGTGCCAGCAGCGCGACCGGGACCAGCAACGAGCAGTTCTTC
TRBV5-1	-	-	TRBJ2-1	CASSLETALEQFF	TGCGCCAGCAGCTTGGAGACAGCCTTAGAGCAGTTCTTC
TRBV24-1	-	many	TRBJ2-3	CATSDFGRGDTQYF	TGTGCCACCAGTGATTTCGGCAGGGGAGATACGCAGTATTTT
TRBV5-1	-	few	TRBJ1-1	CASSWATQSEAFF	TGCGCCAGCAGCTGGGCTACCCAGAGTGAAGCTTTCTTT
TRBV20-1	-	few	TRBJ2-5	CSASYGGAGGETQYF	TGCAGTGCTAGTTACGGGGGCGCAGGCGGAGAGACCCAGTACTTC
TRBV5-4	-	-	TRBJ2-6	CASSLDAAAFISGANVLTF	TGTGCCAGCAGCTTGGATGCAGCCGCATTCATCTCTGGGGCCAACGTCCTGACTTTC
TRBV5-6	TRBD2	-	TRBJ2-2	CASQLTSGANTGELFF	TGTGCCAGCCAATTGACTAGCGGGGCGAACACCGGGGAGCTGTTTTTT
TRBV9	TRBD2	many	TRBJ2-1	CASSASLLAGGYNEQFF	TGTGCCAGCAGCGCATCGCTTCTAGCGGGAGGGTATAATGAGCAGTTCTTC
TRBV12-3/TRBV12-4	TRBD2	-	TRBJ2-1	CASRNSGSISEQFF	TGTGCCAGCCGTAATAGCGGGAGTATTAGCGAGCAGTTCTTC
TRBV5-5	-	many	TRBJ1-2	CASSLVTVSDGYTF	TGTGCCAGCAGCTTAGTTACAGTTTCAGACGGCTACACCTTC
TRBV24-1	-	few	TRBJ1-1	CATSEGYTEAFF	TGTGCCACTTCGGAGGGATACACTGAAGCTTTCTTT
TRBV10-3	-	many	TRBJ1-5	CAISGAGNQPQHF	TGTGCCATCAGCGGGGCAGGAAATCAGCCCCAGCATTTT
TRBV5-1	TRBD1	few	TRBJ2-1	CASSSDRAPYNEQFF	TGCGCCAGCAGCTCGGACAGGGCCCCCTACAATGAGCAGTTCTTC
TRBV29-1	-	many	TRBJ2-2	CSAKADTGELFF	TGCAGCGCCAAAGCGGACACCGGGGAGCTGTTTTTT
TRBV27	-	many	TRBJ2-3	CASNVRKTDTQYF	TGTGCCAGCAACGTCAGGAAAACAGATACGCAGTATTTT
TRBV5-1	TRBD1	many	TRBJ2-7	CASSSGQGLNEQYF	TGCGCCAGCAGCTCGGGACAGGGTCTCAACGAGCAGTACTTC
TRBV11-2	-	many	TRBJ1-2	CASSFSDNYGYTF	TGTGCCAGCAGCTTTTCAGATAACTATGGCTACACCTTC
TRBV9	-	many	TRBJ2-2	CASSVGSAGGELFF	TGTGCCAGCAGCGTGGGGAGCGCCGGTGGGGAGCTGTTTTTT
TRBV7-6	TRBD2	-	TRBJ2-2	CASSSGTSGSEELFF	TGTGCCAGCAGTTCCGGGACTAGCGGGAGCGAGGAGCTGTTTTTT
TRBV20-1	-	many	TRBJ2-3	CSASVQSTDTQYF	TGCAGTGCCTCCGTCCAAAGCACAGATACGCAGTATTTT
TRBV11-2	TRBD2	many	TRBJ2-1	CASSLVGAGGPPYNEQFF	TGTGCCAGCAGCTTAGTCGGGGCGGGAGGGCCTCCCTACAATGAGCAGTTCTTC
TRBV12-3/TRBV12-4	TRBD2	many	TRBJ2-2	CASSLKTSDTGELFF	TGTGCCAGCAGTTTGAAGACTAGCGACACCGGGGAGCTGTTTTTT
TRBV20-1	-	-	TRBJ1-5	CSAREAGRSNQPQHF	TGCAGTGCTAGGGAGGCGGGTAGGAGCAATCAGCCCCAGCATTTT
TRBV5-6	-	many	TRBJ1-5	CASSPWGRLNQPQHF	TGTGCCAGCAGCCCCTGGGGCAGACTAAATCAGCCCCAGCATTTT
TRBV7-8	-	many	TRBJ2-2	CASSRGSPAGELFF	TGTGCCAGCAGCCGAGGCTCGCCGGCAGGGGAGCTGTTTTTT
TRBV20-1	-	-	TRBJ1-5	CSARYLADNQPQHF	TGCAGTGCTAGGTATTTGGCGGACAATCAGCCCCAGCATTTT
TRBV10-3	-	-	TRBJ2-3	CAIGTLAGRGTDTQYF	TGTGCCATCGGAACACTAGCTGGTCGCGGCACAGATACGCAGTATTTT
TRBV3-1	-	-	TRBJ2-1	CASSPAGIGQFF	TGTGCCAGCAGCCCCGCAGGGATTGGGCAGTTCTTC
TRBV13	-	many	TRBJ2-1	CASSLGNSLIEQFF	TGTGCCAGCAGCTTAGGTAACAGTTTAATTGAGCAGTTCTTC
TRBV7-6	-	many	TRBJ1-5	CASSVDSFGQPQHF	TGTGCCAGCAGCGTAGACTCGTTTGGTCAGCCCCAGCATTTT
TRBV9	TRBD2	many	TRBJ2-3	CASSAGLADTDTQYF	TGTGCCAGCAGCGCGGGACTAGCGGACACAGATACGCAGTATTTT
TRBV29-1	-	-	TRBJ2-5	CSVRSGQETQYF	TGCAGCGTACGAAGCGGCCAAGAGACCCAGTACTTC
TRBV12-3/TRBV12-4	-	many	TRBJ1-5	CASSTESNQPQHF	TGTGCCAGCAGTACAGAATCCAATCAGCCCCAGCATTTT
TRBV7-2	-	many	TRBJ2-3	CASSSFGGSTDTQYF	TGTGCCAGCAGCTCCTTTGGCGGGAGCACAGATACGCAGTATTTT
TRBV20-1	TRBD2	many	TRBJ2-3	CSVWTSGRATDTQYF	TGCAGTGTCTGGACTAGCGGGAGAGCGACAGATACGCAGTATTTT
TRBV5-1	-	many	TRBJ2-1	CASHGSRPNEQFF	TGCGCCAGTCACGGGAGCCGGCCCAATGAGCAGTTCTTC
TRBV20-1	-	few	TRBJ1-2	CSARDSGGKNTF	TGCAGTGCTAGAGATTCGGGGGGGAAGAACACCTTC
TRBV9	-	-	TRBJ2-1	CASSVSGYNEQFF	TGTGCCAGCAGCGTAAGCGGTTACAATGAGCAGTTCTTC
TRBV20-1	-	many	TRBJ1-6	CSARALTDPENSPLHF	TGCAGTGCTAGAGCCTTGACAGATCCTGAAAATTCACCCCTCCACTTT
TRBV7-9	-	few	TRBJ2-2	CAAEDTGELFF	TGTGCCGCGGAGGACACCGGGGAGCTGTTTTTT
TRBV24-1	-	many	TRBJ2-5	CATSGSSESETQYF	TGTGCCACCAGTGGGAGTAGCGAGTCAGAGACCCAGTACTTC
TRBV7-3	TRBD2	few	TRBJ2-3	CASSLTASGSKNTQYF	TGTGCCAGCAGCTTAACGGCCAGCGGGAGTAAGAATACGCAGTATTTT
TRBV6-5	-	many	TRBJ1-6	CASSYSRGRDNSPLHF	TGTGCCAGCAGTTACTCGAGAGGCAGGGATAATTCACCCCTCCACTTT